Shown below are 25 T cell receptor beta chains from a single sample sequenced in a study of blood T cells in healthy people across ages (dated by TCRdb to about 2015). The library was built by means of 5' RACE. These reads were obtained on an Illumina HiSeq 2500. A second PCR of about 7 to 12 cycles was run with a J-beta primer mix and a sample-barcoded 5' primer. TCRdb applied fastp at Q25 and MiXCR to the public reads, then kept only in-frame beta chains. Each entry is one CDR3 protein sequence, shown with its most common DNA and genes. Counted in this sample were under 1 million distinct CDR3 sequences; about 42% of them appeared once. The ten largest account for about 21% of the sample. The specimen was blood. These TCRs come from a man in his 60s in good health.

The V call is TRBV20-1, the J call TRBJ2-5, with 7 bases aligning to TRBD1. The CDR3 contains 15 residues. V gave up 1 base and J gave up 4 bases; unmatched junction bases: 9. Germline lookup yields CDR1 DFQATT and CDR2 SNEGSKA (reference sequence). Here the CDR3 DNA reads TGCAGTGCTAGAGCGGGACAGCTTAGAAGAGAGACCCAGTACTTC. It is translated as CSARAGQLRRETQYF.

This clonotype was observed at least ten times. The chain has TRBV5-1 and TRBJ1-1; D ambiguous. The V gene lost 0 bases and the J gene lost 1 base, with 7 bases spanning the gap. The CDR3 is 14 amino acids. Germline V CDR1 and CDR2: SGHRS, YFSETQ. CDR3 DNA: TGCGCCAGCAGCTTGGCACAGACGAACACTGAAGCTTTCTTT. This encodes CASSLAQTNTEAFF.

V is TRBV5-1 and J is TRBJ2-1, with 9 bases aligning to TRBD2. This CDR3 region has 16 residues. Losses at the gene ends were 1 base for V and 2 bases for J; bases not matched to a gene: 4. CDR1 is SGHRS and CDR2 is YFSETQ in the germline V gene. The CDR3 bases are TGCGCCAGCAGCTTGATTAGCGGGGGACCCTACAATGAGCAGTTCTTC. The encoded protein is CASSLISGGPYNEQFF.

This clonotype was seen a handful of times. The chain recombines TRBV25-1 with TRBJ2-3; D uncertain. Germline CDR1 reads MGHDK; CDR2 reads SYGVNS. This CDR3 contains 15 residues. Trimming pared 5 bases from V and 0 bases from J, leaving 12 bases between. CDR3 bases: TGTGCCAGCAGTTCCTACCTCCTGAGCACAGATACGCAGTATTTT. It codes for CASSSYLLSTDTQYF.

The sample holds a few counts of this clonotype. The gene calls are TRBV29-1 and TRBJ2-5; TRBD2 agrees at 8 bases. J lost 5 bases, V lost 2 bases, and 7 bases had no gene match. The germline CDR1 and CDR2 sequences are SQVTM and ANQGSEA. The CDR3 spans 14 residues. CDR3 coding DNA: TGCAGCGTTGAATTTAGCGGGGTCACGGAGACCCAGTACTTC. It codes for CSVEFSGVTETQYF. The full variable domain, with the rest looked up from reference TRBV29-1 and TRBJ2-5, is SAVISQKPSRDICQRGTSLTIQCQVDSQVTMMFWYRQQPGQSLTLIATANQGSEATYESGFVIDKFPISRPNLTFSTLTVSNMSPEDSSIYLCSVEFSGVTETQYFGPGTRLLVL.

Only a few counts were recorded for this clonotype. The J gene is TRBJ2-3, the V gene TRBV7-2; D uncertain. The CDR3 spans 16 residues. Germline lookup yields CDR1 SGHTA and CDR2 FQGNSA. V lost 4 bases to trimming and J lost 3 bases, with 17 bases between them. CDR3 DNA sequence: TGTGCCAGCAGCTCCTCGATCCTCCTGTTAACAGATACGCAGTATTTT. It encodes CASSSSILLLTDTQYF.

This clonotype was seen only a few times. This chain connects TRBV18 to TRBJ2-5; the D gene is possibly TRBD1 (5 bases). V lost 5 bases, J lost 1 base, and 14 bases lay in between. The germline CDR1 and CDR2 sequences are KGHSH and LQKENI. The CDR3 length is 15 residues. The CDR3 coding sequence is TGTGCCAGCTCAGAAGGGCAGGGTCCCCAAGAGACCCAGTACTTC. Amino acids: CASSEGQGPQETQYF.

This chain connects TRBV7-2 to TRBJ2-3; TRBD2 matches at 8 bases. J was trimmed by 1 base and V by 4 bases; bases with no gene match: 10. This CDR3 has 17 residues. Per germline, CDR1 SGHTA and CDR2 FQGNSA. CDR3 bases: TGTGCCAGCAGCTACTCGGCGGGAGCGGGGGGCACAGATACGCAGTATTTT. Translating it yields CASSYSAGAGGTDTQYF.

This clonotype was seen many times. The CDR3 loop is CASGLPGQETQYF. In nucleotides, the CDR3 is TGTGCCAGCGGCCTACCCGGGCAAGAGACCCAGTACTTC. The V gene is TRBV27, the J gene TRBJ2-5; D is unclear. The germline V and J ends were trimmed by 8 bases and 2 bases, with 12 bases remaining between them. The germline gives CDR1 MNHEY, CDR2 SMNVEV (reference sequence). CDR3 length equals 13 residues.

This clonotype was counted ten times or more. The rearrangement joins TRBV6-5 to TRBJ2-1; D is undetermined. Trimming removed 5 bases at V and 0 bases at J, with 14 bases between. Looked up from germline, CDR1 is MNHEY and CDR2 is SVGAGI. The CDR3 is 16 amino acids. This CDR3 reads CASSPRTVGSYNEQFF. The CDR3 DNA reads TGTGCCAGCAGTCCCCGGACGGTGGGCTCCTACAATGAGCAGTTCTTC.

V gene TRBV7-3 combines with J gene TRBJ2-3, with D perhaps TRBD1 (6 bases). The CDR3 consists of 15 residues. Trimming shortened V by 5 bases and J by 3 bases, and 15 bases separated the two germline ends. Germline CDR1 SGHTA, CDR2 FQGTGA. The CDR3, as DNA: TGTGCCAGCAGCCCCCGTGGGGGCGTGACAGATACGCAGTATTTT. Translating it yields CASSPRGGVTDTQYF.

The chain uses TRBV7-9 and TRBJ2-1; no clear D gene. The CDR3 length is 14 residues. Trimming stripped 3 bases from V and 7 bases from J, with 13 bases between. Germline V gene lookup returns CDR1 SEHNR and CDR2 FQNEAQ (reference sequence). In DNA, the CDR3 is TGTGCCAGCAGCTTGACTCTTAACGGGAATGAGCAGTTCTTC. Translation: CASSLTLNGNEQFF.

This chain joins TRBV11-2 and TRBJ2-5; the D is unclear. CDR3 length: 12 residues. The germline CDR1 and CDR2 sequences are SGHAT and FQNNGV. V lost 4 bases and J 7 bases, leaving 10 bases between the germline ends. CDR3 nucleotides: TGTGCCAGCAGCTCCCGTTTTGGGACCCAGTACTTC. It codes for CASSSRFGTQYF.

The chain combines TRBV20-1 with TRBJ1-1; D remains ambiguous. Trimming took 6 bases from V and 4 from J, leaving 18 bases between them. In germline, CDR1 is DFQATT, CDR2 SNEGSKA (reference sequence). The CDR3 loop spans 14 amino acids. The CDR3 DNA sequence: TGCAGTGCCAACCGTCGGGTTACTTCCACTGAAGCTTTCTTT. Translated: CSANRRVTSTEAFF.

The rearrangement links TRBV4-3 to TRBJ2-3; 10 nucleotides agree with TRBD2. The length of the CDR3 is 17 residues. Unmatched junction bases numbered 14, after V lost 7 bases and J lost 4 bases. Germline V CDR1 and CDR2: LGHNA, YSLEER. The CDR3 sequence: CASNQSGGAVSADTQYF. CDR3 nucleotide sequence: TGCGCCAGCAACCAGAGCGGGGGGGCCGTGTCGGCAGATACGCAGTATTTT.

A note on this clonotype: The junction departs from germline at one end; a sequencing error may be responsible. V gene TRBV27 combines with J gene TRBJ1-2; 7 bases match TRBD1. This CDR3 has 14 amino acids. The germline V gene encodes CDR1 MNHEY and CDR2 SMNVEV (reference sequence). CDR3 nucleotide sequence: TGTGCCAGCAGTAGGGGACAGCCTAACTGTGGCTACACCTTC. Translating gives CASSRGQPNCGYTF.

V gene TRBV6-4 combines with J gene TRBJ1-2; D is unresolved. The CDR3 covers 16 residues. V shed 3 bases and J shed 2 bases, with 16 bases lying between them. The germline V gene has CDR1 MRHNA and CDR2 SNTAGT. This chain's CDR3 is CASSENPFGANYGYTF. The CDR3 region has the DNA TGTGCCAGCAGTGAAAACCCATTCGGTGCAAACTATGGCTACACCTTC.

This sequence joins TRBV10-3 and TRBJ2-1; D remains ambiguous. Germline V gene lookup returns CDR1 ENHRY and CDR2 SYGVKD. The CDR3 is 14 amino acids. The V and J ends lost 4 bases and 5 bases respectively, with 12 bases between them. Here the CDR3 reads CAISVFVGDNEQFF. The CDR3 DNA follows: TGTGCCATCAGTGTCTTTGTAGGTGACAATGAGCAGTTCTTC.

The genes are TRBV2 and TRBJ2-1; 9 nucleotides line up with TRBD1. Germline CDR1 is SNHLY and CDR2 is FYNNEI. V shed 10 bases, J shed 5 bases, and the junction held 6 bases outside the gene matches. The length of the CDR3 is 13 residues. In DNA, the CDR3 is TGTGCCAACAACCGGGACAGGGACAATGAGCAGTTCTTC. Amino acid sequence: CANNRDRDNEQFF.

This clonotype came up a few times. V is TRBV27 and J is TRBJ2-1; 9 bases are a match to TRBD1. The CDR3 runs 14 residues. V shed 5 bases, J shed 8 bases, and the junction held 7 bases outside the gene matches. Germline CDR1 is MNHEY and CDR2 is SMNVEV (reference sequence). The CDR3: CASSLGQGRDEQFF. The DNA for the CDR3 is TGTGCCAGCAGTCTAGGACAGGGGAGGGATGAGCAGTTCTTC.

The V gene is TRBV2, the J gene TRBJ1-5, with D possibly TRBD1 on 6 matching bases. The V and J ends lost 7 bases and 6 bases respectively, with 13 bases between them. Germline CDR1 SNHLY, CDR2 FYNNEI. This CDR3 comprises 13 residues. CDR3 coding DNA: TGTGCCAGCATCAGGGGTTTAGGTCAGCCCCAGCATTTT. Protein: CASIRGLGQPQHF.

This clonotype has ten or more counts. Here the CDR3 reads CASSQGSTGIYNEQFF. The CDR3 region has the DNA TGCGCCAGCAGCCAAGGTTCGACAGGGATCTACAATGAGCAGTTCTTC. The V gene is TRBV4-3, the J gene TRBJ2-1; TRBD1 matches 7 bases. This CDR3 region has 16 residues. The junction had 6 bases not matched to a gene; V was cut back by 1 base and J by 3 bases. Germline V gene data show CDR1 as LGHNA and CDR2 as YSLEER.

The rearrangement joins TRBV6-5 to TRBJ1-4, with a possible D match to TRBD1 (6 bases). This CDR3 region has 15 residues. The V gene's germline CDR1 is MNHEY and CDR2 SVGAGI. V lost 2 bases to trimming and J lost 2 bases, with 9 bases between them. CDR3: CASSYGGATNEKLFF. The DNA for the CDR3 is TGTGCCAGCAGTTACGGGGGGGCTACTAATGAAAAACTGTTTTTT.

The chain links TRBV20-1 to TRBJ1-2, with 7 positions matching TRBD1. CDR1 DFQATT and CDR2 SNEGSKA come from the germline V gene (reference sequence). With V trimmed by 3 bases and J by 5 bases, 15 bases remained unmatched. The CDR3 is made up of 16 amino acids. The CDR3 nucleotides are TGCAGTGCTAGCGGGGTCCCGGGACAGAGAGCTTATGGCTACACCTTC. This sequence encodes CSASGVPGQRAYGYTF.

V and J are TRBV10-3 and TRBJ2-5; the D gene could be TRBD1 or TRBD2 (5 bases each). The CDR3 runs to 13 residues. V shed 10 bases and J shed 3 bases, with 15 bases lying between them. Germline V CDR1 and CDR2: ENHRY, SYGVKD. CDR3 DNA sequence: TGTGCCACGGGCCCGGGACCCAAAGAGACCCAGTACTTC. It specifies CATGPGPKETQYF.